This TCR beta chain was recorded in a study of cytomegalovirus exposure and HLA in healthy donors. Broader study findings: It was shown in a later analysis that HLA-associated TCR beta chains were more clonally expanded than other, equally common chains. Among TCR beta chains, those listed as cytomegalovirus-associated numbered 164.

CDR3 length equals 14 residues. Trimming removed 2 bases from V and 2 bases from J; junction bases left unmatched: 3. Germline CDR1 and CDR2: SGDLS and YYNGEE. PCR was performed using 60 Vbeta and 13 Jbeta primers. Produced via immunoSEQ multiplex PCR; TCRdb's table is partial and in-frame only. The table records about 190,000 clones, just under 75% of them present only once. About this clone itself: Its antigen is unknown.

The rearrangement links TRBV9 to TRBJ2-5; 7 positions match TRBD2. Sequencing was done on a sample of PBMCs. The TCR originated in a woman in her twenties or thirties in good health and CMV-seropositive. The CDR3 DNA sequence: TGTGCCAGCAGCGTCTCAGCGGGGCAAGAGACCCAGTACTTC. Translated: CASSVSAGQETQYF.